This T cell receptor beta chain emerged from a study of regulatory T cells in long-lasting Graves disease. Documented time point: persistent/refractory GD, antithyroid drugs over 5 years with positive TRAb. PBMCs provided the RNA from which the TCR library was made. There are 18 residues in the CDR3. The germline CDR1 and CDR2 sequences are MDHEN and SYDVKM. V shed 2 bases and J shed 4 bases, with 21 bases lying between them. Library construction for TCR beta used iRepertoire HTBI primers and Arm-PCR of CDR3 regions. TCRdb called the multiplex PCR reads again in MiXCR, with one record for every CDR3 protein. The sample consists of under 450,000 distinct CDR3 sequences, 23% of them appearing once. Of note for this clonotype: Its antigen is as yet unknown.

Whole-study findings and limits: Persistent Graves' disease cases displayed lower TCR diversity than newly diagnosed ones. Public clonotype sharing was higher in persistent than newly diagnosed patients. Samples came from peripheral blood alone, without thyroid tissue.

This TCR was recovered from a middle-aged woman with Graves disease. The chain recombines TRBV28 with TRBJ2-1; D call uncertain. Material: peripheral blood mononuclear cells (PBMCs), obtained when the disease was refractory, from a patient treated with antithyroid drugs. The DNA for the CDR3 is TGTGCCAGCAGTTTACGCCGGACCGACGGTGGGTTTTACAATGAGCAGTTCTTC. Residues: CASSLRRTDGGFYNEQFF. Supplemented by reference TRBV28 and TRBJ2-1, the full variable domain reads DVKVTQSSRYLVKRTGEKVFLECVQDMDHENMFWYRQDPGLGLRLIYFSYDVKMKEKGDIPEGYSVSREKKERFSLILESASTNQTSMYLCASSLRRTDGGFYNEQFFGPGTRLTVL.